This paragraph covers one T cell receptor (beta chain) sequence. This clone was observed a handful of times. Its antigen target is currently unknown. No much larger clone is present one base from it, and per-base qualities are unavailable. The germline V gene (reference sequence) yields SEHNR for CDR1 and FQNEAQ for CDR2. The CDR3 spans 14 residues, from the cysteine through the phenylalanine. The only DNA kept is the CDR3, 42 bases in frame from the first base. V is cut by 4 bases and J by 2 bases, and the space between the germline ends is 11 bases. These data are taken from a study of cytomegalovirus exposure and HLA in healthy donors (dated by TCRdb to 2017 to 2019). Study-level background: According to an earlier analysis of 550 to 750 of the donors, some 170 million T cells yielded 117 million unique TCR beta sequences and 276 Gb of sequence data. A few DR-DQ haplotypes were treated as single units for association and clustering because of strong linkage in the cohort. Of the approximately 400 genotyped donors, over 70% fell in the genetic ancestry cluster associated with self-reported Caucasian donors. HLA typing included class I and class II loci at four-digit resolution. The T cell repertoires of 666 subjects were profiled by immunosequencing and related to cytomegalovirus serostatus. A later analysis re-examined previously published TCR beta repertoires from just over 650 donors and added high-resolution HLA genotyping to investigate patterns of TCR occurrence. In an earlier analysis of over 550 of the donors, high-throughput TCR beta sequencing was used to judge whether each TCR beta V gene segment behaved as functional or pseudogenic. On average, over 200,000 unique TCR beta nucleotide sequences were sequenced per donor among 398 genotyped donors of the cohort, with around 19% of those sequences being non-productive. A later genetic analysis took genome-wide SNP genotypes for about 55% of the roughly 670 donors and used that subset as a discovery cohort. The number of typed donors differed by locus: roughly 620-630 for A, B, C, DRB1 and DQB1; some 500 for DQA1; around 610 for DPA1; and roughly 490 for DPB1. High-throughput TCR immunosequencing, statistical association of individual TCRs with disease status, and machine learning were combined to predict cytomegalovirus infection status. About 330 gigabases of sequencing data and around 80 million unique TCR sequences made up an early release that covered around 640 HLA-typed donors. A separate validation cohort of about 110 different subjects was used in addition to the roughly 700-subject first cohort. The study was designed to test whether signatures of past pathogen exposure could be identified by cataloging public T cell receptors. Alongside the repertoire data, information on donor age, sex, ethnicity and CMV serostatus was compiled. All discovery cohort repertoires had been generated on a single sequencing platform. Rather than using new phenotypic data, the later analysis identified candidate immune exposures from TCR beta sequences and from how often those sequences occurred across donors.

Results and caveats for the whole study, not just this receptor: The classifier was reported to diagnose cytomegalovirus status with high specificity and sensitivity in both the original cohort and the validation cohort. Specific HLA alleles were associated with roughly 16,000 TCR beta sequences at a false discovery rate of 0.05 in a later analysis. While some public TCRs were present in many individuals, most TCR sequences turned up only very rarely across donors. Presence/absence analyses assumed roughly uniform sequencing depth across donors, an assumption that may not hold. In a later analysis, most CMV-associated TCR beta chains were found to appear HLA-restricted, with HLA associations seemingly driven largely by CMV exposure. A further reported finding was that TCR beta sequences accurately predicted the HLA-A and HLA-B alleles for most subjects in the first cohort. Correlated functional status among segregating V segments might be attributable to linkage disequilibrium, but an unknown experimental factor could not be ruled out. Because some donors lacked HLA typing at each locus, the association tests relied only on the typed subset. In a later analysis, TCR association rates were found to vary across HLA loci, with the most associated TCRs seen for DRB1 alleles and the fewest for HLA-C alleles. An earlier analysis of around 600 of the donors showed that most TCR beta V segments appeared in productive rearrangements either about 87% or about 30% of the time, which broadly matched IMGT annotations. The sequencing pipeline was judged likely to have produced a cluster of highly shared sequence variants as a technical artifact. Compared with the roughly 720-donor mean, donors in an Asian-associated ancestry cluster had fewer N-insertions in productive TCRs, according to a later genetic analysis. Some IMGT-functional V segments, including TRBV6-2 and TRBV6-3, could not be told apart with the 87-base-pair reads, so those segments were excluded. Because counts were too low, seventeen rarely observed V segments, including chromosome 9 orphons, were left out of the earlier analysis of 587 of the donors. The authors suggested that the approach could potentially be extended to other disease states and immunological phenotypes. When HLA alleles, especially DR and DQ, strongly co-occurred, attributing TCR associations to individual alleles was difficult. A few of the identified cytomegalovirus-associated TCR beta chains were confirmed in vitro to be specific for cytomegalovirus antigens. A later analysis reported that several top co-occurrence clusters appeared linked to parvovirus B19, influenza, CMV and Epstein-Barr virus. Immune exposure information for the cohort was limited to CMV serostatus. The study listed 170 or so TCR beta chains as associated with cytomegalovirus. In a later genetic analysis, a missense DCLRE1C variant was associated with V-gene and J-gene trimming of TCR beta chains, and the association was replicated in an independent cohort. Only TCR beta chains were sequenced in this cohort, and the absence of alpha or paired-chain data limited detectable features. In a later analysis, HLA-associated TCR beta chains were found to be more clonally expanded and to have lower generation probabilities than equally common non-associated chains.

Library generation was performed with the immunoSEQ multiplex PCR assay. A mixture of 60 forward primers for TCR Vbeta segments and 13 reverse primers for TCR Jbeta segments was used in the multiplex PCR. Amplification of the CDR3 region of rearranged TCR beta genes was performed with a multiplex PCR assay on genomic DNA. The amplified TCR beta libraries were sequenced on the Illumina HiSeq System as 87-base-pair reads. As for how the authors treated the data: In a later analysis, some 80 million unique TCR beta chains were counted across the 500 to 850 repertoires, and roughly 10 million of these chains were shared by at least two donors. To remove PCR and sequencing errors, raw reads were error-corrected and collapsed into unique sequences using a nearest-neighbor algorithm that merged closely related sequences. V, D and J gene segments were assigned by aligning CDR3 sequences to IMGT reference sequences. For a sequence to be retained, at least a six-nucleotide match to both a V gene segment and a J gene segment was required. A rearrangement was called productive if the CDR3 had no stop codons and remained in frame with V and J, and every other rearrangement was called non-productive. Following IMGT convention, CDR3 was defined as the stretch from the second conserved V-encoded cysteine to the conserved J-encoded phenylalanine. Sequences without an unambiguous match to a single V gene segment were excluded from the earlier analysis of almost 600 of the donors. In an earlier analysis of approximately 500 of the donors, a V segment was called functional when productive rearrangements were above 56.7%, and segregating when the standard deviation between donors exceeded 5%. A statistical classification framework was developed to diagnose cytomegalovirus status using the catalog of TCR beta chain sequences. In a later analysis, V and J genes were assigned by comparing TCR nucleotide sequences against IMGT/GENE-DB human TR gene sequences. The TCRdist pipeline was used in a later analysis to assign CDR3 sequences and most-parsimonious VDJ recombination scenarios. In a later analysis, every TCR beta chain was defined by the combination of its CDR3 amino acid sequence and its V-gene family, and reads without a unique V-gene family were dropped. To address suspected cross-contamination and a sequencing artifact, a later analysis removed approximately 590 highly shared, low-generation-probability nucleotide sequences. In a later analysis, a clonal expansion index for each public chain was calculated from normalized within-repertoire ranks of inferred template counts. Generation probabilities in a later analysis came from a VDJ recombination model fitted to out-of-frame rearrangements, and those results were checked against IGoR. In a later analysis, hypergeometric tests were used to score TCR-TCR, TCR-HLA and TCR-CMV co-occurrence, with a repertoire-size bias correction applied to TCR pairs. A later analysis estimated false discovery rates by permuting HLA or CMV assignments 20 times. In a later analysis, co-occurring TCRs were grouped with DBSCAN, and TCRdist sequence similarity was added when clustering was performed within HLA-allele-positive subsets. Repertoires with fewer than 30,000 or more than 120,000 public chains were left out of co-occurrence clustering, as were a few repertoires with anomalous nucleotide sharing. This immuneACCESS table, as held by TCRdb, lists in-frame sequences with V and J called but not all clones. Of the missing ones, under half trace to an unresolved V gene in checked studies; the others have no known cause. V, J and clone size reflect that table, while D and trimming were determined from the DNA. Here the sample has 20,000 to 25,000 clones; around 82% occur a single time. 7% to 9% of the sample lies in the top ten.

The cohort comprised 710 or so healthy bone marrow donors. All cohort members were sampled while nominally healthy, although unrecorded immune exposures were likely present. The donor was CMV seronegative and belonged to the group of 352 seronegative cohort members. Every donor gave a peripheral blood sample, and the peripheral blood mononuclear cells from that sample were used for TCR beta sequencing. The Qiagen DNeasy Blood Extraction Kit was used to extract genomic DNA from the blood cell samples. This receptor was taken from a man between 60 and 70 years old in good health and CMV-seronegative. The chain joins TRBV7-9 to TRBJ2-5; a weak D assignment points to TRBD2 (6 bases agree). Sample: PBMCs. Read as DNA, the sequence is TGTGCCAGCAGCTCCCCTGGAGGGCAAGAGACCCAGTACTTC. It is translated as CASSSPGGQETQYF. The variable domain in full, with residues beyond the CDR3 obtained from the reference TRBV7-9 and TRBJ2-5 genes, is DTGVSQNPRHKITKRGQNVTFRCDPISEHNRLYWYRQTLGQGPEFLTYFQNEAQLEKSRLLSDRFSAERPKGSFSTLEIQRTEQGDSAMYLCASSSPGGQETQYFGPGTRLLVL.